The rows below give T cell receptor beta chains drawn from one sample of a study of blood T cell repertoires in COVID-19. This table comes from immunoSEQ multiplex PCR, and its TCRdb copy is limited to in-frame clones, with some not included. Here the sample spans more than 300,000 clones, about 90% being singletons. The material sequenced was peripheral blood. Every receptor here comes from a young woman who had recovered from COVID-19. CDR3s include the opening cysteine and the closing phenylalanine or tryptophan. D genes are given only for firm matches. Clone sizes are given selectively: once, few, many, or a class where the clone is expanded.

D,size,J,length,V,DNA,CDR3
NA,NA,TRBJ2-1,14,TRBV19,TGTGCCAGTAAGGACAGTCGCTCCTACAATGAGCAGTTCTTC,CASKDSRSYNEQFF
NA,NA,TRBJ2-4,13,TRBV2,TGTGCCAGCAATCGGGTTTCCAAAAACATTCAGTACTTC,CASNRVSKNIQYF
TRBD1,NA,TRBJ1-1,15,TRBV5-1,TGCGCCAGCAGCCGTGGACAGGCAATGAACACTGAAGCTTTCTTT,CASSRGQAMNTEAFF
TRBD2,NA,TRBJ2-3,15,TRBV30,TGTGCCTGGAGTACCCTAGCGGGAGCTGGAGATACGCAGTATTTT,CAWSTLAGAGDTQYF
NA,NA,TRBJ2-2,17,TRBV10-3,TGTGCCATCAGTGAGTCTCCGGGAGTAAGGAGGACCGGGGAGCTGTTTTTT,CAISESPGVRRTGELFF
NA,NA,TRBJ1-1,15,TRBV6-2/TRBV6-3,TGTGCCAGCAGTTACGTGGGGCTTCCGAACACTGAAGCTTTCTTT,CASSYVGLPNTEAFF
NA,NA,TRBJ1-2,16,TRBV30,TGTGCCTGGAGTGTAATGGCGACTGAGTCGCTCTATGGCTACACCTTC,CAWSVMATESLYGYTF
TRBD2,NA,TRBJ2-2,16,TRBV27,TGTGCCAGCAGTTTTGATCTCTCGGGGGGAACCGGGGAGCTGTTTTTT,CASSFDLSGGTGELFF
NA,NA,TRBJ2-3,16,TRBV5-1,TGCGCCAGCAGCTTGCGTTTATGGGGCCCCACAGATACGCAGTATTTT,CASSLRLWGPTDTQYF
TRBD1,NA,TRBJ1-2,14,TRBV4-3,TGCGCCAGCAGCCAAACTGACAGGGGCTATGGCTACACCTTC,CASSQTDRGYGYTF
TRBD1,NA,TRBJ2-1,14,TRBV3-1/TRBV3-2,TGTGCCAGCAGCCAAGTCACAGGGGTGGATGAGCAGTTCTTC,CASSQVTGVDEQFF
NA,once,TRBJ1-2,17,TRBV7-2,TGTGCCAGCAGCTTAGAAGTGGGCAGGGGTCCCCTATTGGGCTACACCTTC,CASSLEVGRGPLLGYTF
TRBD1,NA,TRBJ2-5,13,TRBV10-1,TGCGCCAGCAGTGGGGACAGGAAAGAGACCCAGTACTTC,CASSGDRKETQYF
TRBD1,NA,TRBJ1-6,18,TRBV9,TGTGCCAGCAGCATAGACCGGGACAGGGGAGGGAATGGTTCACCCCTCCACTTT,CASSIDRDRGGNGSPLHF
TRBD1,NA,TRBJ1-1,16,TRBV19,TGTGCCAGTAGTATAGACCCAGGGGGCGCGTACGCTGAAGCTTTCTTT,CASSIDPGGAYAEAFF
TRBD1,NA,TRBJ1-1,14,TRBV11-3,TGTGCCAGCAGCTTAGTAGGGGGCGGAACTGAAGCTTTCTTT,CASSLVGGGTEAFF
NA,NA,TRBJ1-5,16,TRBV30,TGTGCCTGGAGTGTACCAACAGGGACCAGGGGTCAGCCCCAGCATTTT,CAWSVPTGTRGQPQHF
NA,NA,TRBJ1-2,15,TRBV6-5,TGTGCCAGCAGTTACTCGAGATCACCTAACTATGGCTACACCTTC,CASSYSRSPNYGYTF
TRBD2,NA,TRBJ2-3,14,TRBV19,TGTGCCAGCCAAAGCGGGAGGGACACAGATACGCAGTATTTT,CASQSGRDTDTQYF
TRBD2,NA,TRBJ2-1,16,TRBV5-1,TGCGCCAGCAGCTTGGTCACCGCGGGAGCCTACAATGAGCAGTTCTTC,CASSLVTAGAYNEQFF
NA,NA,TRBJ1-3,13,TRBV30,TGTGCCTGGCGACAGTTCTCTGGAAACACCATATATTTT,CAWRQFSGNTIYF
NA,NA,TRBJ1-1,13,TRBV11-3,TGTGCCAGCAGCTTAGAGGAGGGCACTGAAGCTTTCTTT,CASSLEEGTEAFF
TRBD1,NA,TRBJ1-5,14,TRBV24-1,TGTGCCACCAGTGACGGGACAGACAGTTTGCCCCAGCATTTT,CATSDGTDSLPQHF
NA,NA,TRBJ1-2,15,TRBV27,TGTGCCAGCAGTTTTAACGGGGGAATCACGCGCGGCTACACCTTC,CASSFNGGITRGYTF
NA,NA,TRBJ2-3,13,TRBV7-2,TGTGCCAGCAGCCGAGAACTCCAGGGTCCGCAGTATTTT,CASSRELQGPQYF
TRBD2,NA,TRBJ2-2,15,TRBV5-1,TGCGCCAGCAGCTGGACTAGCGGGAGCGTCGGGGAGCTGTTTTTT,CASSWTSGSVGELFF
NA,NA,TRBJ2-1,16,TRBV5-6,TGTGCCAGCAGCTCGTCAAGGGGCGGCTCCTACAATGAGCAGTTCTTC,CASSSSRGGSYNEQFF
NA,NA,TRBJ1-1,15,TRBV11-2,TGTGCCAGCAGCCTAGAGGGAGCAGTGAACACTGAAGCTTTCTTT,CASSLEGAVNTEAFF
TRBD1,NA,TRBJ1-1,16,TRBV7-6,TGTGCCAGCAGCCTAAACCGGGACAGCTTGGGCCCTGAAGCTTTCTTT,CASSLNRDSLGPEAFF
TRBD1,NA,TRBJ2-1,15,TRBV7-9,TGTGCCAGCAGCACCACAGGGGCCTCCTACAATGAGCAGTTCTTC,CASSTTGASYNEQFF
NA,NA,TRBJ1-1,14,TRBV19,TGTGCCAGTAGTATCCAGGGGTATAGGACTGAAGCTTTCTTT,CASSIQGYRTEAFF
TRBD1,NA,TRBJ2-2,16,TRBV11-3,TGTGCCAGCAGCTTTGAGGGGACAGGGGGTCCCGGGGAGCTGTTTTTT,CASSFEGTGGPGELFF
TRBD1,NA,TRBJ1-2,16,TRBV6-5,TGTGCCAGCAGTTACGTACGACAGGGGGCCGACTATGGCTACACCTTC,CASSYVRQGADYGYTF
NA,NA,TRBJ2-4,17,TRBV7-9,TGTGCCAGCAGCCCGCGGACATTTTCACTAGCCAAAAACATTCAGTACTTC,CASSPRTFSLAKNIQYF
TRBD1,NA,TRBJ1-1,13,TRBV6-5,TGTGCCAGCAGCCTACAGGGGGCCACTGAAGCTTTCTTT,CASSLQGATEAFF
NA,NA,TRBJ1-4,12,TRBV12-3/TRBV12-4,TGTGCCAGCAGTCCGCCGGTCGGTAAACTGTTTTTT,CASSPPVGKLFF
TRBD1,NA,TRBJ1-2,13,TRBV24-1,TGTGCCACCAGCTCCTACCGGGACAGGGGCTACACCTTC,CATSSYRDRGYTF
TRBD1,NA,TRBJ1-6,15,TRBV10-2,TGCGCCAGCCGAACCGGGACAGGGCCTAATTCACCCCTCCACTTT,CASRTGTGPNSPLHF
TRBD2,NA,TRBJ2-2,16,TRBV7-2,TGTGCCAGCAGCGGACTAGCGGGAGTTCGCACCGGGGAGCTGTTTTTT,CASSGLAGVRTGELFF
NA,NA,TRBJ1-1,14,TRBV5-1,TGCGCCAGCAGCGTCGCAGGGGTGAACACTGAAGCTTTCTTT,CASSVAGVNTEAFF